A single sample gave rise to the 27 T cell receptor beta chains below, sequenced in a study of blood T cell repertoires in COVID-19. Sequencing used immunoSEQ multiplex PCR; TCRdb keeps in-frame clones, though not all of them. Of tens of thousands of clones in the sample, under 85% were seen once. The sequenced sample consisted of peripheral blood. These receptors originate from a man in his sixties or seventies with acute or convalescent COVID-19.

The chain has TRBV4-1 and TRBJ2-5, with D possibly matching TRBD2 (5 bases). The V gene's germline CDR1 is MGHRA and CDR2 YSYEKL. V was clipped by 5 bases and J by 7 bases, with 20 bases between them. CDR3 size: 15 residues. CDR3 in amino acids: CASSNSWLAPGTQYF. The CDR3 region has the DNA TGCGCCAGCAGCAACTCTTGGCTAGCACCGGGGACCCAGTACTTC.

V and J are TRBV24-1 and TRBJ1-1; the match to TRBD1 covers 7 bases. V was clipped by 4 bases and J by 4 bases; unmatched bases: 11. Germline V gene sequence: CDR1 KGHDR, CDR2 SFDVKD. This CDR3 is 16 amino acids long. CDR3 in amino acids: CATSETPAGGSTEAFF. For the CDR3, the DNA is TGTGCCACCAGTGAGACCCCCGCAGGGGGATCCACTGAAGCTTTCTTT.

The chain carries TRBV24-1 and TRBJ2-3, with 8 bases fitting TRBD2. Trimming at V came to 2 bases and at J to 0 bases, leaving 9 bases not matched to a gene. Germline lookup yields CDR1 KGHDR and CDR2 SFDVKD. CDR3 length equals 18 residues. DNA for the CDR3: TGTGCCACCAGTGATTCCCTCCCGCGGGAGGCTAGCACAGATACGCAGTATTTT. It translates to CATSDSLPREASTDTQYF.

CDR3 residues: CASSQPRGLADLEETQYF. The CDR3 DNA sequence: TGCGCCAGCAGCCAACCCCGAGGACTAGCGGATCTTGAAGAGACCCAGTACTTC. This rearrangement joins TRBV4-1 to TRBJ2-5; TRBD2 matches at 10 bases. Trimming removed 2 bases from V and 3 bases from J; junction bases left unmatched: 12. CDR3 length equals 18 residues. The germline gives CDR1 MGHRA, CDR2 YSYEKL.

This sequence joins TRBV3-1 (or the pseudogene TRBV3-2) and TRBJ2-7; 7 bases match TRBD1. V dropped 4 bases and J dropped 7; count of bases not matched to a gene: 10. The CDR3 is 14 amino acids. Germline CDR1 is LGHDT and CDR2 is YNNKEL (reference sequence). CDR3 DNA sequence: TGTGCCAGCAGCCCGACCGGATCCAGGGGGGAGCAGTACTTC. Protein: CASSPTGSRGEQYF.

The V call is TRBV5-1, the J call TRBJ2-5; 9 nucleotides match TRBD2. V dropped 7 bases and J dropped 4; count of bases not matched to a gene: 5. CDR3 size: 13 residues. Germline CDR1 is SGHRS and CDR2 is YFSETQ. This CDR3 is CASVRAGGETQYF. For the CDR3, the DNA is TGCGCCAGCGTTCGAGCGGGAGGAGAGACCCAGTACTTC.

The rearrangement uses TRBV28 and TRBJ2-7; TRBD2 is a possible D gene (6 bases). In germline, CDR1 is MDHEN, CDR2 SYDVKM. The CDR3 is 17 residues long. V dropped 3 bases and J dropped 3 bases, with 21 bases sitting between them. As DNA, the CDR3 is TGTGCCAGCAGTTTTCCCGGGAACCGTCCGGAGGGCTACGAGCAGTACTTC. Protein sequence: CASSFPGNRPEGYEQYF.

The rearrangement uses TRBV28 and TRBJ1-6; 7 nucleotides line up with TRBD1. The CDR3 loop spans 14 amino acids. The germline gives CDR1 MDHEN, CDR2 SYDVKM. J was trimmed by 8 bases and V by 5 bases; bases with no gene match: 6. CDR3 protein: CASSLGQFHSPLHF. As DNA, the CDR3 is TGTGCCAGCAGTCTGGGACAGTTCCATTCACCCCTCCACTTT.

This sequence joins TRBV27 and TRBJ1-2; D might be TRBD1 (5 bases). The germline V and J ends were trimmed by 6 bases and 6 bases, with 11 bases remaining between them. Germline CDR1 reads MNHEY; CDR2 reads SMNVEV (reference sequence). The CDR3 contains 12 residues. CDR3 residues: CASRVSGHGYTF. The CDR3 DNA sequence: TGTGCCAGCAGGGTATCAGGGCATGGCTACACCTTC.

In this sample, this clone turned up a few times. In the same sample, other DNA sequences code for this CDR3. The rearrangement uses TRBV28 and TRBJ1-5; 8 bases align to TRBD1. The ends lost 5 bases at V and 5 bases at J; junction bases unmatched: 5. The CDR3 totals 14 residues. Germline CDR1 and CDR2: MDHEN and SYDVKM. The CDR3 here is CASSPGTGDQPQHF. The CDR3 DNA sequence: TGTGCCAGCAGTCCCGGGACAGGAGATCAGCCCCAGCATTTT.

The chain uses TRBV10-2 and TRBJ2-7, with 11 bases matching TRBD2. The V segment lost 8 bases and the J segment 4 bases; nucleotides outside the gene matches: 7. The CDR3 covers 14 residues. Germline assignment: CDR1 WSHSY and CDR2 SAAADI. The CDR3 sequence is CASLLLAGGYEQYF. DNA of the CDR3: TGCGCCAGCTTACTCCTAGCGGGAGGTTACGAGCAGTACTTC.

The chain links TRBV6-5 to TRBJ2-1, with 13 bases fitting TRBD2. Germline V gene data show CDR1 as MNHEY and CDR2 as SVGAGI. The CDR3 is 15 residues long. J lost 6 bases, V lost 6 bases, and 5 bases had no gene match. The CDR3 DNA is TGTGCCAGCAGCCGGACTAGCGGGAGTCGCAATGAGCAGTTCTTC. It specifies CASSRTSGSRNEQFF.

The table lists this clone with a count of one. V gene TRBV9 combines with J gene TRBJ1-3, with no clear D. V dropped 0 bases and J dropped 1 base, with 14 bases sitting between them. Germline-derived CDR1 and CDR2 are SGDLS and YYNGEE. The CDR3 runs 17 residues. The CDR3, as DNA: TGTGCCAGCAGCGTAGAGCCGGGGTCGAGGTCTGGAAACACCATATATTTT. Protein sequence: CASSVEPGSRSGNTIYF. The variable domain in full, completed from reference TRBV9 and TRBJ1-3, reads DSGVTQTPKHLITATGQRVTLRCSPRSGDLSVYWYQQSLDQGLQFLIQYYNGEERAKGNILERFSAQQFPDLHSELNLSSLELGDSALYFCASSVEPGSRSGNTIYFGEGSWLTVV.

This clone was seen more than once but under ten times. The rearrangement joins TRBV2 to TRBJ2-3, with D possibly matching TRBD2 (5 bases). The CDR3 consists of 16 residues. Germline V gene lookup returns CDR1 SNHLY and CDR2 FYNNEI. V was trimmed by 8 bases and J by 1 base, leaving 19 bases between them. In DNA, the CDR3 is TGTGCCAGCCGGAATCCCCTCGGGGTTGGCACAGATACGCAGTATTTT. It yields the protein CASRNPLGVGTDTQYF.

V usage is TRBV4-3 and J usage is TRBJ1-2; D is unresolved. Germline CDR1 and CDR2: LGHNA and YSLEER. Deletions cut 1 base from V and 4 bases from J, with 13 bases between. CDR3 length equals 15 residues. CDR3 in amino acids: CASSQAPGVGYGYTF. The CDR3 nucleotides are TGCGCCAGCAGCCAAGCCCCCGGGGTGGGCTATGGCTACACCTTC.

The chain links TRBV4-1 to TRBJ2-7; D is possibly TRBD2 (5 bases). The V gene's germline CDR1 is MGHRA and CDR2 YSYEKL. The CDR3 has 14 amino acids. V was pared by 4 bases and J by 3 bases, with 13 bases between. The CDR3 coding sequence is TGCGCCAGCAGCCCTGACCCTAGCAGCTACGAGCAGTACTTC. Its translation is CASSPDPSSYEQYF.

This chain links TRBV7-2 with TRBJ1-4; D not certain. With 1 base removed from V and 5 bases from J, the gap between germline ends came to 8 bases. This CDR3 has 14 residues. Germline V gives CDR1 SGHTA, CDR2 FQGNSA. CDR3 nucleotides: TGTGCCAGCAGCTTAGGAGTCCAAAATGAAAAACTGTTTTTT. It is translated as CASSLGVQNEKLFF.

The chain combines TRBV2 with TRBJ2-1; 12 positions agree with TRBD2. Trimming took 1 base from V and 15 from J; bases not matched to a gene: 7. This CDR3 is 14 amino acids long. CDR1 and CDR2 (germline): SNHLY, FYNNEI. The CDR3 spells CASSEGLAGVFLFF. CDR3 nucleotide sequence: TGTGCCAGCAGTGAAGGACTAGCGGGAGTGTTCCTGTTCTTC.

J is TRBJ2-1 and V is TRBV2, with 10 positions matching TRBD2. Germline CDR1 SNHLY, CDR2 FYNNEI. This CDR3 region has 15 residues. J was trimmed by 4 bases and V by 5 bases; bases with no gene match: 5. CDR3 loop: CASSKSSGSYNEQFF. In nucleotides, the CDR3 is TGTGCCAGCAGTAAGTCTAGCGGGAGTTACAATGAGCAGTTCTTC. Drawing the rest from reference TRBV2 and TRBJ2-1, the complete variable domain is EPEVTQTPSHQVTQMGQEVILRCVPISNHLYFYWYRQILGQKVEFLVSFYNNEISEKSEIFDDQFSVERPDGSNFTLKIRSTKLEDSAMYFCASSKSSGSYNEQFFGPGTRLTVL.

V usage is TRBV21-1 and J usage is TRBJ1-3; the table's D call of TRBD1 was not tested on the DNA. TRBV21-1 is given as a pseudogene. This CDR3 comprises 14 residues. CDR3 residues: CASRGANSGNTIYF. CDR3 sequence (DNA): TGTGCCAGCAGGGGCGCAAACTCTGGAAACACCATATATTTT.

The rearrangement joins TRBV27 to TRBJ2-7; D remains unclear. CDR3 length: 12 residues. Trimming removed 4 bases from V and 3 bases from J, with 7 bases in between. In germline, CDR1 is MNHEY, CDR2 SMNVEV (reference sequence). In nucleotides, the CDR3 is TGTGCCAGCAGTTGGTCCGGCTACGAGCAGTACTTC. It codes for CASSWSGYEQYF.

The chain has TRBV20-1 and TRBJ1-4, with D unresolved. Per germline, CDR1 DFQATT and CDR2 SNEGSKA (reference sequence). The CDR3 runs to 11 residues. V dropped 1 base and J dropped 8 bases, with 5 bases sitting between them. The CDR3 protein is CSARVMEKLFF. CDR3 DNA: TGCAGTGCTAGAGTTATGGAAAAACTGTTTTTT.

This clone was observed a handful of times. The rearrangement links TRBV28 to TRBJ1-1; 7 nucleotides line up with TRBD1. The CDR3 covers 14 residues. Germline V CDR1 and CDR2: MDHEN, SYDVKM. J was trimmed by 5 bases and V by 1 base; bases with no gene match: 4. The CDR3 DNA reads TGTGCCAGCAGTTTATCGCCAGGGGGGACTGAAGCTTTCTTT. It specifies CASSLSPGGTEAFF.

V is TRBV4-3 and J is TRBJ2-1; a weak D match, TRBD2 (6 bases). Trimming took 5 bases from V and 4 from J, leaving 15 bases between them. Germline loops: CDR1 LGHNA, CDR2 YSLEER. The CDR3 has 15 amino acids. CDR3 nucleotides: TGCGCCAGCAGCGGCGGGGTTACCTCTTACAATGAGCAGTTCTTC. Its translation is CASSGGVTSYNEQFF.

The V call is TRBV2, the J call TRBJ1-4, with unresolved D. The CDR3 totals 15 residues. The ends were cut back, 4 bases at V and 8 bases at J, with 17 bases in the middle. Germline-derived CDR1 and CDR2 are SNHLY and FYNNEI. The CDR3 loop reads CASSALGGRWEKLFF. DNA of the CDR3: TGTGCCAGCAGTGCCCTGGGAGGGCGCTGGGAAAAACTGTTTTTT.

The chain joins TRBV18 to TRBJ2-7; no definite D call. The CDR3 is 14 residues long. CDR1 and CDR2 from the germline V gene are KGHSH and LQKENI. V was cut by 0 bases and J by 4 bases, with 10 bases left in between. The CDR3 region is CASSPPGLTYEQYF. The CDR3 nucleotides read TGTGCCAGCTCACCACCGGGCCTTACATACGAGCAGTACTTC. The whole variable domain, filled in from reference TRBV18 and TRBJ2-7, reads NAGVMQNPRHLVRRRGQEARLRCSPMKGHSHVYWYRQLPEEGLKFMVYLQKENIIDESGMPKERFSAEFPKEGPSILRIQQVVRGDSAAYFCASSPPGLTYEQYFGPGTRLTVT.

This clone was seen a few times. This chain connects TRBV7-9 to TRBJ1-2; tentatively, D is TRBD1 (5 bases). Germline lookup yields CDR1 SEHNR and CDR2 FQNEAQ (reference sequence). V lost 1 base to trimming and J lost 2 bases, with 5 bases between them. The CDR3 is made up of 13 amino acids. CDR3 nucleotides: TGTGCCAGCAGCTTAGGACAGAACTATGGCTACACCTTC. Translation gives CASSLGQNYGYTF.